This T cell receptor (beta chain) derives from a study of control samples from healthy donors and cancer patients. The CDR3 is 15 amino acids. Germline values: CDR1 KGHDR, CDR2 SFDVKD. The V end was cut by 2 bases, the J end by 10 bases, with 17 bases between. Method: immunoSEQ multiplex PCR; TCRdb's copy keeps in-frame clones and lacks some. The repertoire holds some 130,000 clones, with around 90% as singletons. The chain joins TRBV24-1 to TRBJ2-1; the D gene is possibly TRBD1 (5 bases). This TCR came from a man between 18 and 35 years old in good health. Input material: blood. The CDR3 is CATSDSRTGSREQFF. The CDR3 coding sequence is TGTGCCACCAGTGATTCCCGCACAGGCTCCAGGGAGCAGTTCTTC.